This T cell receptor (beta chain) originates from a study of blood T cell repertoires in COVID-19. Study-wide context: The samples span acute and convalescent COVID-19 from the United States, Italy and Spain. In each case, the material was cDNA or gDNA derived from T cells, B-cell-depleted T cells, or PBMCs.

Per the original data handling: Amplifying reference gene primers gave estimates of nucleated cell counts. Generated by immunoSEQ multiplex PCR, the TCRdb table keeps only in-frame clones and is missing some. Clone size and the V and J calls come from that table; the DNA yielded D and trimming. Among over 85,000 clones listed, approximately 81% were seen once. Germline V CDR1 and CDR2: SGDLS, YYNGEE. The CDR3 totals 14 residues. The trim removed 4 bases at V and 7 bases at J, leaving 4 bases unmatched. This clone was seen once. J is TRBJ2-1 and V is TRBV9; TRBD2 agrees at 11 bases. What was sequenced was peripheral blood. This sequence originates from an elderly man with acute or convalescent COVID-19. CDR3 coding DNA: TGTGCCAGCAGCACCACTAGCGGGAGAAATGAGCAGTTCTTC. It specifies CASSTTSGRNEQFF.